The entry that follows covers one TCR beta chain sequence. Its antigen is undetermined. These data come from a study of CD8 T cell repertoires and HIV-1 epitope variants. Study-wide background: Twenty-five autologous and known Gag and Nef epitope variant peptides each stimulated T cells separately. Cultures ran 10 days, with IL-2, IL-7 and IL-15 added on days 3 and 7.

The CDR3 consists of 17 residues. Germline trimming cut 0 bases from V and 7 bases from J; bases unmatched to any gene: 11. Germline assignment: CDR1 SGHAT and CDR2 FQDESV (reference sequence). Assay used: immunoSEQ multiplex PCR; TCRdb lists only in-frame clones, some missing. The sample has thousands of clones; 60% to 70% are singletons. The sequenced material came from cultured CD8+ T cells derived from PBMCs. The genes are TRBV11-1 and TRBJ2-7; TRBD1 matches 11 bases. This TCR derives from a male donor with HIV. The CDR3: CASSLAGLGQGAYEQYF. CDR3 sequence (DNA): TGTGCCAGCAGCTTAGCAGGACTAGGACAGGGGGCTTATGAGCAGTACTTC.